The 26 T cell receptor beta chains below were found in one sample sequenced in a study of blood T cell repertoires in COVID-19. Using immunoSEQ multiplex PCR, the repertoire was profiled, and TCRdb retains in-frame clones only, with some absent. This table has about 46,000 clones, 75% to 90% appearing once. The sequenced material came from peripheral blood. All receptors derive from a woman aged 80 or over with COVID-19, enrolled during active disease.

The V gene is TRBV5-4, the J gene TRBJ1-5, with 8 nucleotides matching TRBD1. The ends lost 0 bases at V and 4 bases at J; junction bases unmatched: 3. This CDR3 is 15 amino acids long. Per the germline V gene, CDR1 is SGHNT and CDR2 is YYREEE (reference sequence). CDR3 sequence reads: CASSLAGGSNQPQHF. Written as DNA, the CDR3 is TGTGCCAGCAGCTTGGCAGGGGGCTCGAATCAGCCCCAGCATTTT.

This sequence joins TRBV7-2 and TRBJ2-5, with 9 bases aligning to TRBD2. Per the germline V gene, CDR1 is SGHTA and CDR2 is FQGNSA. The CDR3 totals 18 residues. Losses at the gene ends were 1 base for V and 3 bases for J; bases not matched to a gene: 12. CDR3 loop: CASSLVFGSGGPEETQYF. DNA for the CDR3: TGTGCCAGCAGCTTAGTTTTCGGTAGCGGGGGCCCGGAAGAGACCCAGTACTTC. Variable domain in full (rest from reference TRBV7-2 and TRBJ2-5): GAGVSQSPSNKVTEKGKDVELRCDPISGHTALYWYRQSLGQGLEFLIYFQGNSAPDKSGLPSDRFSAERTGGSVSTLTIQRTQQEDSAVYLCASSLVFGSGGPEETQYFGPGTRLLVL.

The CDR3 region has the DNA TGTGCCAGCAGCCGGGGGGGAACCTCTAACTATGGCTACACCTTC. This sequence encodes CASSRGGTSNYGYTF. The chain is built from TRBV13 and TRBJ1-2; D is possibly TRBD1 (5 bases). V lost 5 bases and J lost 0, with 13 bases in between. This CDR3 region has 15 residues. Germline lookup yields CDR1 PRHDT and CDR2 FYEKMQ (reference sequence).

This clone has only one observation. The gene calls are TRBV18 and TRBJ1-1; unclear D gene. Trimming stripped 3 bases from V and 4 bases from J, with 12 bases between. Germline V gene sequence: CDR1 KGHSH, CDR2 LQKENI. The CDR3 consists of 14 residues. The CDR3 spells CASSPVFGSTEAFF. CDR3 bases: TGTGCCAGCTCACCGGTCTTCGGGAGCACTGAAGCTTTCTTT.

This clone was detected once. CDR3: CASSLGRERNSPLHF. In DNA, the CDR3 is TGTGCCAGCAGTCTAGGCCGGGAGCGGAATTCACCCCTCCACTTT. The chain links TRBV7-2 to TRBJ1-6; D gene uncertain. The germline V gene encodes CDR1 SGHTA and CDR2 FQGNSA. This CDR3 comprises 15 residues. V lost 6 bases, J lost 7 bases, and 16 bases lay in between.

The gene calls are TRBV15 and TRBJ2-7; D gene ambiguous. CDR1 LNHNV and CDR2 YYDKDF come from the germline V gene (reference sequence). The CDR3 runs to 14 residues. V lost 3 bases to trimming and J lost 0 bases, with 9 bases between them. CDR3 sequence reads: CATSRFGGSYEQYF. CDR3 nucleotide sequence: TGTGCCACCAGCAGGTTTGGCGGCTCCTACGAGCAGTACTTC.

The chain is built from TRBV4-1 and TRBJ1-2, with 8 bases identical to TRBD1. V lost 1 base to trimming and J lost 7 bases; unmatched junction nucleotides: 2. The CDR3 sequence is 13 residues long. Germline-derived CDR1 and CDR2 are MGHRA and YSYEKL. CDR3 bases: TGCGCCAGCAGCCAAGCAGGGGGCGGTGGCTACACCTTC. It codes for CASSQAGGGGYTF.

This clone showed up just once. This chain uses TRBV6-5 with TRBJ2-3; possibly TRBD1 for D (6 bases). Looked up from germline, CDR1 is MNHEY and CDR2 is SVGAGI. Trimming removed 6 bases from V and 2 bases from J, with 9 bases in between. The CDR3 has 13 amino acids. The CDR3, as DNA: TGTGCCAGCAGCACAGGGAACACAGATACGCAGTATTTT. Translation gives CASSTGNTDTQYF.

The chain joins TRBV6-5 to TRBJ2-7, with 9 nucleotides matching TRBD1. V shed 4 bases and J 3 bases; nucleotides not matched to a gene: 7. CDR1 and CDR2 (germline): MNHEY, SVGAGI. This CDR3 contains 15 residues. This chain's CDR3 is CASSSPDRGNYEQYF. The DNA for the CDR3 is TGTGCCAGCAGTTCCCCGGACAGGGGCAACTACGAGCAGTACTTC.

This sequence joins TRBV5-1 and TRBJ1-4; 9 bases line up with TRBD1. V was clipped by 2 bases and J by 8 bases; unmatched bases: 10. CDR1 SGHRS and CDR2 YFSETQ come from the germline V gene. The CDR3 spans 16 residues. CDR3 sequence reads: CASSLQPQGAGEKLFF. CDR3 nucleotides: TGCGCCAGCAGCTTACAACCACAGGGGGCAGGGGAAAAACTGTTTTTT.

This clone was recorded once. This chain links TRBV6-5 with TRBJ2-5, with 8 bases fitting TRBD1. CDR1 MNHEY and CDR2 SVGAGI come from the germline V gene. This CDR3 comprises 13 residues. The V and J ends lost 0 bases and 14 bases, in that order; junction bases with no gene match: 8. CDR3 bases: TGTGCCAGCAGTTACTCGGCCCTCAGGGGGCTCTACTTC. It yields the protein CASSYSALRGLYF.

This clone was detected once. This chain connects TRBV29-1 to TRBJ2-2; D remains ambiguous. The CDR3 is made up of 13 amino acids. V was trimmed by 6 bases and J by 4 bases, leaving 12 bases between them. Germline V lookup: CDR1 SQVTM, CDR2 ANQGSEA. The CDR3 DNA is TGCAGCGTGGCAATAGCTAGCACCGGGGAGCTGTTTTTT. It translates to CSVAIASTGELFF.

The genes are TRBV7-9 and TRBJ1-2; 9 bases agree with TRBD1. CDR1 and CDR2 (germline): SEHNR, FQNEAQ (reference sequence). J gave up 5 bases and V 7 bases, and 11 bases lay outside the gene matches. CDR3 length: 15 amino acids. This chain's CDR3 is CASTPTGGASYGYTF. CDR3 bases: TGTGCCAGCACCCCGACAGGGGGGGCCAGTTATGGCTACACCTTC.

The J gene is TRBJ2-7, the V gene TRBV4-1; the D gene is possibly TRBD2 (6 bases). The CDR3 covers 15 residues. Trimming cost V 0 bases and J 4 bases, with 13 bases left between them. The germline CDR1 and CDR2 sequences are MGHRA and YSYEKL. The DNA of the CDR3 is TGCGCCAGCAGCCAAGATCGAACGCGGGGATACGAGCAGTACTTC. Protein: CASSQDRTRGYEQYF.

CDR3 sequence: CASSLATAGVRYEQYF. The DNA for the CDR3 is TGTGCCAGCAGCTTAGCGACGGCAGGGGTTAGGTACGAGCAGTACTTC. V and J are TRBV7-9 and TRBJ2-7; D perhaps matches TRBD1 (6 bases). Trimming took off 0 bases at V and 4 bases at J, with 16 bases between the two ends. Germline V lookup: CDR1 SEHNR, CDR2 FQNEAQ (reference sequence). This CDR3 contains 16 residues.

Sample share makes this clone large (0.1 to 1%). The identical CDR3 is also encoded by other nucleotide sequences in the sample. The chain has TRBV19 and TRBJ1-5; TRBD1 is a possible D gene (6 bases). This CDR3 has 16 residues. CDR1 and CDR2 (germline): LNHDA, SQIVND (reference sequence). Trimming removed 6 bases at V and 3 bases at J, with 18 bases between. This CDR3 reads CASRLPGMGANQPQHF. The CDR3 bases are TGTGCCAGTAGACTCCCAGGGATGGGGGCCAATCAGCCCCAGCATTTT.

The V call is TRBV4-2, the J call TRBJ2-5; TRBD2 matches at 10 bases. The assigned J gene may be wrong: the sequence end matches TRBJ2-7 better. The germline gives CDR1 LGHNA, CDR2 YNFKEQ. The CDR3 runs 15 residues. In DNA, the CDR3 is TGTGCCAGCAGCCAAGGGCCTAGCGGGAGAGACGAGCAGTACTTC. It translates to CASSQGPSGRDEQYF.

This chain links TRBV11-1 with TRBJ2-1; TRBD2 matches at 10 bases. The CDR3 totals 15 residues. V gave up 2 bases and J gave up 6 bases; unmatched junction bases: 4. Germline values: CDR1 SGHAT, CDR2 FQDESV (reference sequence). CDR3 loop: CASSLLAGGGNEQFF. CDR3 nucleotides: TGTGCCAGCAGCTTATTAGCGGGAGGTGGCAATGAGCAGTTCTTC.

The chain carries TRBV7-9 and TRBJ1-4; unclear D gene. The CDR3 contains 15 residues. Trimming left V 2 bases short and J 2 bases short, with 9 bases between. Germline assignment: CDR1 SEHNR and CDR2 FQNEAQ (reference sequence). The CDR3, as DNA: TGTGCCAGCAGCTTAATGATGGCCACTAATGAAAAACTGTTTTTT. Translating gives CASSLMMATNEKLFF.

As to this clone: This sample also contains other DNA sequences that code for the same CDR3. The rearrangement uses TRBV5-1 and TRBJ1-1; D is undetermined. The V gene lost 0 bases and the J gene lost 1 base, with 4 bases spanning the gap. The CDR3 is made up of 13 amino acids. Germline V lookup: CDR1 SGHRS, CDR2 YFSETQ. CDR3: CASSLGRNTEAFF. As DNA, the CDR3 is TGCGCCAGCAGCTTGGGCAGGAACACTGAAGCTTTCTTT.

CDR3 sequence reads: CASSHSADGGAYEQYF. In DNA, the CDR3 is TGTGCCAGCTCACACTCCGCGGATGGCGGCGCCTACGAGCAGTACTTC. The chain combines TRBV18 with TRBJ2-7; D gene unclear. There are 16 residues in the CDR3. V dropped 4 bases and J dropped 2 bases, with 18 bases sitting between them. The germline CDR1 and CDR2 sequences are KGHSH and LQKENI.

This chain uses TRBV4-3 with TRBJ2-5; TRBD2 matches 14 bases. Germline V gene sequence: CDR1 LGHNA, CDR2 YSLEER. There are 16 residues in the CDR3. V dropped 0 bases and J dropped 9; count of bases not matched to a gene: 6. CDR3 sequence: CASSQDGTSGGGAQYF. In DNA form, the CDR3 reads TGCGCCAGCAGCCAAGATGGGACTAGCGGGGGTGGGGCCCAGTACTTC.

CDR3 sequence (DNA): TGTGCCAGCAGCAAAATGGGGGGGGAAAAACTGTTTTTT. Amino acid sequence: CASSKMGGEKLFF. The rearrangement uses TRBV21-1 and TRBJ1-4. TRBV21-1 is shown as a pseudogene. The length of the CDR3 is 13 residues.

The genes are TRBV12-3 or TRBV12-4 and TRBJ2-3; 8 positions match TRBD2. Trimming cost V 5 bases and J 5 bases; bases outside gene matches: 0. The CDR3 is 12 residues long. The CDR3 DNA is TGTGCCAGCAGTCGGGGGGGAGATACGCAGTATTTT. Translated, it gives CASSRGGDTQYF.

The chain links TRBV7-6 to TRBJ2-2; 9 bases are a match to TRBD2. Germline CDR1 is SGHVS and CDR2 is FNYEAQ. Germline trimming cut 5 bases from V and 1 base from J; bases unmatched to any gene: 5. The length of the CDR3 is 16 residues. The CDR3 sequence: CASSPRAGGNTGELFF. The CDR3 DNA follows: TGTGCCAGCAGCCCCCGAGCGGGAGGGAACACCGGGGAGCTGTTTTTT.

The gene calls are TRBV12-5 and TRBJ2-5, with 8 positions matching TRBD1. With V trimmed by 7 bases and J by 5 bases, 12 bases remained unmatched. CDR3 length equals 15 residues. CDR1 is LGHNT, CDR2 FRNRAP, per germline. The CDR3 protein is CASAQGQGGRETQYF. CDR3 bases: TGTGCTAGTGCCCAAGGACAGGGTGGTAGGGAGACCCAGTACTTC.